The TCR beta chain under discussion was sequenced for a study of T-cell memory formation after mild COVID-19. TCRdb re-called the 5' RACE reads through MiXCR, storing one row per CDR3 protein. Of 560,000 or so distinct CDR3 sequences in the sample, 17% were seen once. Notes on the study in general: The pre-infection memory compartment contained some responding clones, suggesting cross-reactive memory joined. Clonal second-wave expansions that peaked on day 37 had unconfirmed SARS-CoV-2 specificity.

In germline, CDR1 is SGDLS, CDR2 YYNGEE. There are 15 residues in the CDR3. The V end lost 4 bases, the J end lost 4 bases, and 17 bases lay between the germline ends. As for this clonotype: Antigen specificity is unknown.

Sequenced: PBMCs or a T cell subset sorted from them (not recorded which). The sequence came from an adult woman who had mild COVID-19 (a few samples of this study predate the infection). Cell type and time point are not known. V usage is TRBV9 and J usage is TRBJ1-2; possible D gene TRBD1, 6 bases. The CDR3 DNA sequence: TGTGCCAGCAGCCCCATGAGGGGGTCCCCCTATGGCTACACCTTC. It codes for CASSPMRGSPYGYTF.